What follows is one T cell receptor beta chain and its context. The data are from a study of blood T cells in healthy people across ages. A second PCR, run for about 7 to 12 cycles, used a sample-barcoded 5' primer plus a J-beta primer mix. TCRdb reprocessed the 5' RACE reads via MiXCR and lists one record per CDR3 protein. The profile covers more than 1.4 million distinct CDR3 sequences, with 42% appearing a single time and 7.9% taken by the ten largest. The sequence came from a woman in her late teens or twenties in good health. Sequenced sample: blood.

Written as DNA, the CDR3 is TGTGCCAGCAAAGAACCCGGGGCGACTGAAGCTTTCTTT. Protein product: CASKEPGATEAFF. This chain uses TRBV27 with TRBJ1-1; TRBD1 is a possible D gene (5 bases). Trimming left V 7 bases short and J 5 bases short, with 14 bases between. Germline CDR1 MNHEY, CDR2 SMNVEV (reference sequence). The CDR3 length is 13 residues.